The clone carrying this T cell receptor beta chain is labeled as medium-sized (0.01 to 0.1%). Its antigen is unidentified. Thyroid surgery had not been preceded by any treatment in any patient. The entry originates in a study of metastatic and nonmetastatic thyroid tumors. Study context: Repertoires were compared across blood and tumor or nodule tissue from malignant and benign thyroid patients.

Germline CDR1 and CDR2: SGHAT and FQDESV (reference sequence). This CDR3 spans 16 amino acids. J gave up 0 bases and V 4 bases, and 8 bases lay outside the gene matches. Authors' analysis steps: Researchers built a distant-metastasis classifier for papillary thyroid cancer that drew on CDR3 differences across clinicopathological groups. TCRdb reanalyzed the PCR reads with MiXCR. It is TCRdb's table, rather than the study itself, that gives the V and J calls and clone size. Of around 15,000 clones listed, roughly 20% are singletons. Overall study results and limits: Malignant thyroid tumors reportedly had TCR beta diversity that was significantly higher than in benign nodules, in blood and tumor.

The source of this sequence is a female donor with papillary thyroid cancer or a benign thyroid nodule (not recorded which). Some clones in this sample may be carry-over from other donors' samples. The chain combines TRBV11-1 with TRBJ2-7; TRBD2 agrees at 8 bases. The specimen sequenced was adjacent normal tissue. The DNA for the CDR3 is TGTGCCAGCAGCTGGACGGGAAGCGGGAGCTCCTACGAGCAGTACTTC. It encodes CASSWTGSGSSYEQYF.